The 27 T cell receptor beta chains below were found in one sample sequenced in a study of T-cell reconstitution after alpha-beta-depleted transplantation in children. Unique molecular identifiers were used to barcode this TCRbeta library. TCRdb reprocessed the PCR reads via MiXCR and lists one record per CDR3 protein. The table has approximately 270,000 distinct CDR3 sequences, approximately 24% seen once. Source: PBMCs, mostly from graft donor cells, taken 360 days after TCRalphabeta/CD19-depleted stem cell transplant. These receptors were obtained from a female patient aged 2 to 10 who had a stem cell transplant for congenital amegakaryocytic thrombocytopenia, so the T cells may come from the graft donor.

This clonotype turned up a few times. This chain joins TRBV5-1 and TRBJ1-2; 9 bases align to TRBD1. The CDR3 covers 16 residues. CDR1 is SGHRS and CDR2 is YFSETQ in the germline V gene. J was trimmed by 2 bases and V by 4 bases; bases with no gene match: 9. CDR3 nucleotide sequence: TGCGCCAGCAGCAAGCGGACAGGGGACGGAAACTATGGCTACACCTTC. Amino acids: CASSKRTGDGNYGYTF.

The chain links TRBV5-4 to TRBJ2-1; D may match TRBD1 or TRBD2 (5 bases each). The CDR3 is 15 amino acids. V lost 7 bases, J lost 6 bases, and 20 bases lay in between. Germline V CDR1 and CDR2: SGHNT, YYREEE (reference sequence). In DNA, the CDR3 is TGTGCCAGCTCTCGACCCGGGACCCCCCTCAATGAGCAGTTCTTC. Translating gives CASSRPGTPLNEQFF.

The chain is built from TRBV27 and TRBJ1-1, with D tentatively TRBD1 (6 bases). The CDR3 is 14 residues long. With 4 bases removed from V and 3 bases from J, the gap between germline ends came to 12 bases. Germline values: CDR1 MNHEY, CDR2 SMNVEV (reference sequence). The chain's CDR3 is CASSSGQSHTEAFF. The DNA for the CDR3 is TGTGCCAGCAGTTCCGGACAGTCCCACACTGAAGCTTTCTTT.

The gene calls are TRBV30 and TRBJ2-5; the D gene is possibly TRBD1 (5 bases). Germline V gene lookup returns CDR1 GTSNPN and CDR2 SVGIG (reference sequence). The germline V and J ends were trimmed by 4 bases and 5 bases, with 14 bases remaining between them. The length of the CDR3 is 13 residues. In nucleotides, the CDR3 is TGTGCCTGGAACAGGATACCTGGGGAGACCCAGTACTTC. Its protein product is CAWNRIPGETQYF. The full variable domain, rest sourced from reference TRBV30 and TRBJ2-5, is SQTIHQWPATLVQPVGSPLSLECTVEGTSNPNLYWYRQAAGRGLQLLFYSVGIGQISSEVPQNLSASRPQDRQFILSSKKLLLSDSGFYLCAWNRIPGETQYFGPGTRLLVL.

This clonotype was picked up a small number of times. J is TRBJ2-3 and V is TRBV5-1, with a possible D match to TRBD1 (5 bases). This CDR3 comprises 19 residues. V dropped 2 bases and J dropped 2 bases, with 24 bases sitting between them. CDR1 and CDR2 (germline): SGHRS, YFSETQ. The DNA for the CDR3 is TGCGCCAGCAGCTTCCACTACACTTTGACAGATACCGTCACAGATACGCAGTATTTT. Amino acids: CASSFHYTLTDTVTDTQYF.

The chain employs TRBV29-1 and TRBJ2-7, with 7 bases lining up with TRBD1. The CDR3 is 12 amino acids. J lost 4 bases, V lost 4 bases, and 4 bases had no gene match. CDR1 is SQVTM, CDR2 ANQGSEA, per germline. CDR3 nucleotide sequence: TGCAGCGTTGGAGGCAGGGGGTACGAGCAGTACTTC. Translating it yields CSVGGRGYEQYF.

J is TRBJ1-5 and V is TRBV2; D not certain. Trimming shortened V by 2 bases and J by 7 bases, and 9 bases separated the two germline ends. The CDR3 length is 13 residues. Germline-derived CDR1 and CDR2 are SNHLY and FYNNEI. The DNA for the CDR3 is TGTGCCAGCAGTGAATGGCGGAGCCAGCCCCAGCATTTT. It is translated as CASSEWRSQPQHF.

This chain links TRBV3-1 with TRBJ2-7, with D perhaps TRBD1 (6 bases). V shed 4 bases and J shed 1 base, with 11 bases lying between them. Germline V CDR1 and CDR2: LGHDT, YNNKEL (reference sequence). The CDR3 loop spans 14 amino acids. CDR3 in amino acids: CASSLDRASYEQYF. CDR3 nucleotide sequence: TGTGCCAGCAGCCTGGACAGAGCTTCCTACGAGCAGTACTTC.

This clonotype has more than one count but fewer than ten. This sequence joins TRBV28 and TRBJ2-2; D uncertain. Germline V gives CDR1 MDHEN, CDR2 SYDVKM. V lost 8 bases and J lost 6, with 16 bases in between. The CDR3 has 14 residues. This CDR3 reads CASSNINGPGELFF. The CDR3, as DNA: TGTGCCAGCTCAAACATCAATGGTCCCGGGGAGCTGTTTTTT.

The chain recombines TRBV7-9 with TRBJ2-1, with D possibly matching TRBD2 (6 bases). Trimming removed 5 bases from V and 6 bases from J, with 23 bases in between. CDR3 length equals 17 residues. Germline V gene data show CDR1 as SEHNR and CDR2 as FQNEAQ (reference sequence). The CDR3 nucleotides read TGTGCCAGCAGCCCTCGAAAGGGCAGCTTGGGGGGCAATGAGCAGTTCTTC. This encodes CASSPRKGSLGGNEQFF.

This clonotype showed up many times. CDR3 in amino acids: CASSFGPDRDEQFF. The CDR3 nucleotides read TGTGCCAGCAGTTTCGGGCCGGACAGGGATGAGCAGTTCTTC. This chain links TRBV28 with TRBJ2-1; the match to TRBD1 covers 8 bases. From germline, CDR1 is MDHEN and CDR2 SYDVKM. With 3 bases clipped from V and 8 bases from J, the junction kept 6 bases outside the gene matches. CDR3 length: 14 amino acids.

This clonotype was found many times. The chain links TRBV24-1 to TRBJ2-5; 10 bases map to TRBD1. The CDR3 runs to 15 residues. The V segment lost 4 bases and the J segment 3 bases; nucleotides outside the gene matches: 4. Germline V gene data show CDR1 as KGHDR and CDR2 as SFDVKD. The CDR3 sequence is CATSETGTGEETQYF. In DNA form, the CDR3 reads TGTGCCACCAGTGAAACCGGGACAGGGGAAGAGACCCAGTACTTC.

The chain recombines TRBV12-3 or TRBV12-4 with TRBJ2-2; D possibly corresponds to TRBD2 (6 bases). This CDR3 contains 16 residues. With 6 bases removed from V and 5 bases from J, the gap between germline ends came to 19 bases. The CDR3 is CASSPRTNPGTGELFF. DNA for the CDR3: TGTGCCAGCAGCCCTCGGACTAACCCCGGGACCGGGGAGCTGTTTTTT.

This clonotype was seen ten or more times. The CDR3 nucleotides read TGTGCCAGCAGCGCCAGCCCGAGCGAGCAGTACTTC. This codes for CASSASPSEQYF. The chain recombines TRBV6-6 with TRBJ2-7; D not resolved. Germline values: CDR1 MNHNY, CDR2 SVGAGI (reference sequence). This CDR3 has 12 residues. V was clipped by 6 bases and J by 6 bases, with 12 bases between them.

The table lists this clonotype with many counts. The chain uses TRBV3-1 and TRBJ2-1, with 7 nucleotides matching TRBD2. This CDR3 is 16 amino acids long. V gave up 1 base and J gave up 7 bases; unmatched junction bases: 10. Germline V gene lookup returns CDR1 LGHDT and CDR2 YNNKEL (reference sequence). The CDR3: CASSQGVRLAANEQFF. The CDR3, as DNA: TGTGCCAGCAGCCAAGGGGTCCGACTAGCAGCGAATGAGCAGTTCTTC.

The V gene is TRBV4-1, the J gene TRBJ2-1; D possibly uses TRBD1 or TRBD2 (7 bases each). V was pared by 2 bases and J by 6 bases, with 20 bases between. The CDR3 covers 17 residues. CDR1 is MGHRA, CDR2 YSYEKL, per germline. The CDR3 is CASSQFPRGGGFNEQFF. The DNA of the CDR3 is TGCGCCAGCAGCCAATTCCCCAGGGGGGGGGGCTTCAATGAGCAGTTCTTC.

The chain is built from TRBV6-2 or TRBV6-3 and TRBJ1-2, with TRBD1 as a possible D gene (5 bases). CDR3 size: 12 residues. The ends were cut back, 4 bases at V and 7 bases at J, with 10 bases in the middle. Germline-derived CDR1 and CDR2 are MNHEY and SVGEGT. CDR3 sequence: CASSLGVGGYTF. The CDR3 DNA sequence: TGTGCCAGCAGTTTGGGGGTCGGTGGCTACACCTTC.

The CDR3 is CSAPRYGTHRNEKLFF. CDR3 coding DNA: TGCAGTGCTCCACGTTACGGGACCCACCGCAATGAAAAACTGTTTTTT. The V call is TRBV20-1, the J call TRBJ1-4; TRBD1 is a possible D gene (5 bases). The germline V gene has CDR1 DFQATT and CDR2 SNEGSKA (reference sequence). V lost 5 bases to trimming and J lost 5 bases, with 21 bases between them. The CDR3 length is 16 residues.

V is TRBV5-1 and J is TRBJ1-6, with D possibly matching TRBD1 (5 bases). V lost 4 bases to trimming and J lost 1 base, with 9 bases between them. The germline CDR1 and CDR2 sequences are SGHRS and YFSETQ. The CDR3 has 15 amino acids. This CDR3 is CASSLRDSYNSPLHF. CDR3 nucleotide sequence: TGCGCCAGCAGCCTCAGGGATTCCTATAATTCACCCCTCCACTTT.

The chain links TRBV20-1 to TRBJ2-3; 9 bases line up with TRBD2. The J segment lost 3 bases and the V segment lost 7 bases, leaving 11 bases of the junction unmatched. CDR1 DFQATT and CDR2 SNEGSKA come from the germline V gene (reference sequence). CDR3 length equals 15 residues. CDR3 sequence: CSERKGGRATDTQYF. As DNA, the CDR3 is TGCAGTGAGCGAAAAGGCGGGAGGGCAACAGATACGCAGTATTTT.

This clonotype was seen a handful of times. This sequence joins TRBV11-2 and TRBJ1-2; D possibly corresponds to TRBD1 (5 bases). The V end lost 7 bases, the J end lost 2 bases, and 23 bases lay between the germline ends. CDR3 length: 17 amino acids. Germline-derived CDR1 and CDR2 are SGHAT and FQNNGV. For the CDR3, the DNA is TGTGCCAGCAACTCCCCGAGGGAGGGGCGGAGGAACTATGGCTACACCTTC. It translates to CASNSPREGRRNYGYTF.

This clonotype has just a few counts. The CDR3 loop is CAWTGDSYGYTF. CDR3 bases: TGTGCCTGGACCGGGGACAGCTATGGCTACACCTTC. The V call is TRBV30, the J call TRBJ1-2, with 7 bases fitting TRBD1. CDR3 size: 12 residues. The trim removed 4 bases at V and 4 bases at J, leaving 3 bases unmatched. Germline CDR1 and CDR2: GTSNPN and SVGIG (reference sequence).

This clonotype was picked up many times. The chain couples TRBV2 to TRBJ2-3, with 9 bases that match TRBD1. Germline V gene sequence: CDR1 SNHLY, CDR2 FYNNEI. With 5 bases clipped from V and 0 bases from J, the junction kept 3 bases outside the gene matches. This CDR3 contains 15 residues. CDR3 nucleotides: TGTGCCAGCAGTATGGGACAGGGAAGCACAGATACGCAGTATTTT. Protein product: CASSMGQGSTDTQYF.

The chain is built from TRBV12-3 or TRBV12-4 and TRBJ2-2, with 7 bases identical to TRBD2. The CDR3 sequence is 16 residues long. After removal of 6 bases from V and 7 bases from J, the junction contained 14 bases not matched to a gene. The CDR3 DNA reads TGTGCCAGCAGCCTTGATAGCGGGCGGATGATCGGGGAGCTGTTTTTT. This codes for CASSLDSGRMIGELFF.

The V call is TRBV12-3 or TRBV12-4, the J call TRBJ1-1, with 12 positions matching TRBD1. V gave up 5 bases and J gave up 3 bases; unmatched junction bases: 4. The CDR3 loop spans 15 amino acids. Written as DNA, the CDR3 is TGTGCCAGCAGTGACTGGGACAGGGGGCACACTGAAGCTTTCTTT. Its protein is CASSDWDRGHTEAFF.

The gene calls are TRBV6-1 and TRBJ2-2; TRBD2 is a possible D gene (5 bases). Germline loops: CDR1 MNHNS, CDR2 SASEGT. CDR3 size: 15 residues. Trimming pared 6 bases from V and 6 bases from J, leaving 17 bases between. The DNA for the CDR3 is TGTGCCAGCAGCCCTGTGCCGAGGGAACCCGGGGAGCTGTTTTTT. Translating it yields CASSPVPREPGELFF.

The chain links TRBV5-1 to TRBJ1-4; unclear D gene. The germline gives CDR1 SGHRS, CDR2 YFSETQ. Trimming left V 4 bases short and J 8 bases short, with 15 bases between. This CDR3 contains 14 residues. The CDR3 DNA is TGCGCCAGCAGCCCCGCCCGGGGTGAGGAAAAACTGTTTTTT. It translates to CASSPARGEEKLFF.